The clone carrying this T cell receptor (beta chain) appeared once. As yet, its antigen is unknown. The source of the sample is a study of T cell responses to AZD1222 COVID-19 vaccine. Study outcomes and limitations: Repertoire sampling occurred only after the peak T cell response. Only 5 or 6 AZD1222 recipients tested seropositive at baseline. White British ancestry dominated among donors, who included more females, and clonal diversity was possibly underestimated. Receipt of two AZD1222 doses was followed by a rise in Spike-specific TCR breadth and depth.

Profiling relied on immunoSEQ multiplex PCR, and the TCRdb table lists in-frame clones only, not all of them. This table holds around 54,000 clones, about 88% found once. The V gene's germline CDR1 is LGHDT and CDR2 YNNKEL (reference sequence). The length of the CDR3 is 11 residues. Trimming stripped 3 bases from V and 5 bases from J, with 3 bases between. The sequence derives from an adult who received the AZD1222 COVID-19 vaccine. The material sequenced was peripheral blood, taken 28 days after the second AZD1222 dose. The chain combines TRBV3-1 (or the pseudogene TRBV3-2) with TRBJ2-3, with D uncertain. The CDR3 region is CASSQKDTQYF. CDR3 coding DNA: TGTGCCAGCAGCCAGAAAGATACGCAGTATTTT.